This TCR beta chain was documented in a study of T cells in Graves' hyperthyroidism and ophthalmopathy. There were TCR beta CDR3 regions amplified from RNA transcripts. A set of HTBI primers served as the primers for a first-round RT-PCR of the TCR CDR3. One entry per CDR3 protein, called by TCRdb with MiXCR from the multiplex PCR reads. The table lists approximately 610,000 distinct CDR3 sequences, under 15% of them singletons. At least 3 on the Clinical Activity Score was recorded for ophthalmopathy patients, who also had NOSPECS grade at least 4 and duration under 3 months. This clonotype was seen repeatedly, ten times or more. In germline, CDR1 is MDHEN, CDR2 SYDVKM. CDR3 length: 13 amino acids. V lost 2 bases and J 7 bases, leaving 11 bases between the germline ends.

The specimen sequenced was blood. The rearrangement uses TRBV28 and TRBJ1-1; weak D call: TRBD1 (5 bases). The receptor was derived from a woman aged 40 to 50 with Graves' ophthalmopathy. In DNA, the CDR3 is TGTGCCAGCAGTTTAAGGACACTAATTGAAGCTTTCTTT. This sequence encodes CASSLRTLIEAFF.